A selection of T cell receptor beta chains follows, all from one sample in a study of cytomegalovirus exposure and HLA in healthy donors. Only in-frame clones appear in the TCRdb table, and some are missing; sequencing was by immunoSEQ multiplex PCR. The table records approximately 190,000 clones, approximately 77% of them present only once. Sequencing was performed on PBMCs. Receptors originate from a man aged 35 to 55 in good health and CMV-seropositive. Both conserved end residues are part of each CDR3. A D gene is named only where the DNA matches it firmly. Not all rows give a size; the values are once, few, many and, for expanded clones, a class.

DNA	CDR3	D	size	J	V	length
TGCGCCAGCAGCCCAATCCTAGCGGGAGGGGGAGAGACCCAGTACTTC	CASSPILAGGGETQYF	TRBD2	.	TRBJ2-5	TRBV4-3	16
TGTGCCTGGAGTGTAGCCGAGACCCAGTACTTC	CAWSVAETQYF	.	.	TRBJ2-5	TRBV30	11
TGTGCCACCAGCAGAGAGGCAACGAACACCGGGGAGCTGTTTTTT	CATSREATNTGELFF	.	.	TRBJ2-2	TRBV15	15
TGTGCCAGCAGCGCACAGGGTTTGGGGGTGTATCAGCCCCAGCATTTT	CASSAQGLGVYQPQHF	.	.	TRBJ1-5	TRBV2	16
TGCGCCAGCAGCTTTTCGACAGGGGACAATTCACCCCTCCACTTT	CASSFSTGDNSPLHF	TRBD1	.	TRBJ1-6	TRBV5-1	15
TGCGCCAGCAGCGTGGACAGAAATCAGCCCCAGCATTTT	CASSVDRNQPQHF	.	.	TRBJ1-5	TRBV5-1	13
TGTGCCGTAACTCAGGGTGGGGCAGGCTACACCTTC	CAVTQGGAGYTF	.	few	TRBJ1-2	TRBV6-1	12
TGTGCCAGTAGTCGACAGGGCGGTATCGGGGAGCTGTTTTTT	CASSRQGGIGELFF	TRBD1	once	TRBJ2-2	TRBV19	14
TGTGCCAGCAGCTTCGGTCTTGCGGTCTCTAATGAGCAGTTCTTC	CASSFGLAVSNEQFF	.	.	TRBJ2-1	TRBV7-9	15
TGTGCCAGCAGTTTATCCCTGGACAGGCGGGGCTCTGGGGCCAACGTCCTGACTTTC	CASSLSLDRRGSGANVLTF	.	.	TRBJ2-6	TRBV27	19
TGTGCCAGCCAAGGGACTAGCGGGTCCTACAATGAGCAGTTCTTC	CASQGTSGSYNEQFF	TRBD2	.	TRBJ2-1	TRBV6-5	15
TGTGCCATCAATGACAGGGGCAGAGGCGAAAAACTGTTTTTT	CAINDRGRGEKLFF	TRBD1	.	TRBJ1-4	TRBV10-3	14
TGTGCCACCTCGACAGGGTTTAGCTTCGAGCAGTACTTC	CATSTGFSFEQYF	TRBD1	.	TRBJ2-7	TRBV6-1	13
TGTGCCAGCAGCTTTAGAAGGGGCACTGAAGCTTTCTTT	CASSFRRGTEAFF	.	.	TRBJ1-1	TRBV7-3	13
TGTGCCAGCAGTTTAGGGGGGGTGAACACTGAAGCTTTCTTT	CASSLGGVNTEAFF	.	few	TRBJ1-1	TRBV27	14
TGTGCCAGCAGCCCAGGGGAGAACACTGAAGCTTTCTTT	CASSPGENTEAFF	.	.	TRBJ1-1	TRBV28	13
TGTGCCAGCCCAGGACAGGGGGTCTACGAGCAGTACTTC	CASPGQGVYEQYF	TRBD1	.	TRBJ2-7	TRBV6-5	13
TGTGCCAGCAGCTTAGGGGGTGGGGGGGGCACTGAAGCTTTCTTT	CASSLGGGGGTEAFF	.	.	TRBJ1-1	TRBV7-9	15
TGCGCCAGCAGTCCCTCCGGCTACGAGCAGTACTTC	CASSPSGYEQYF	.	.	TRBJ2-7	TRBV5-1	12
TGTGCCAGCAGCAAAGAGCTACAGGGTGGCAATCAGCCCCAGCATTTT	CASSKELQGGNQPQHF	.	.	TRBJ1-5	TRBV21-1	16
TGCAGCGTTGTGGGGCGGGGGGAGTCTACGCAGTATTTT	CSVVGRGESTQYF	TRBD2	.	TRBJ2-3	TRBV29-1	13
TGTGCCAGCAGTCCCTCCTTCCGGGGTTCGACTGAAGCTTTCTTT	CASSPSFRGSTEAFF	.	.	TRBJ1-1	TRBV2	15
TGTGCCAGCAGTGAAGGGGCAGGGGGTAGCAATCAGCCCCAGCATTTT	CASSEGAGGSNQPQHF	TRBD1	.	TRBJ1-5	TRBV2	16
TGTGCCAGCACCCCATGGGGGGAGCAGCCCCAGCATTTT	CASTPWGEQPQHF	.	few	TRBJ1-5	TRBV6-1	13
TGCGCCAGCAGCCCAGGGGGATACGAGCAGTACTTC	CASSPGGYEQYF	TRBD1	.	TRBJ2-7	TRBV10-1	12
TGTGCCAGCAGCCAAGGGGGTAGCTTAAATGAGCAGTTCTTC	CASSQGGSLNEQFF	.	once	TRBJ2-1	TRBV7-3	14
TGCGCCAGCAGTAAACTCCGGGACAGGAGCTCCTACAATGAGCAGTTCTTC	CASSKLRDRSSYNEQFF	TRBD1	.	TRBJ2-1	TRBV10-1	17